This T cell receptor beta chain stems from a study of shared clonotypes between healthy human individuals. Study overall: Per donor, three plates held CD4 naive cells, three held CD4 memory, two held CD8 naive and one held CD8 memory. Study-level results: Only a few donors were included, so the genetic and exposure-history diversity represented was limited. In the sorted subsets, rarefaction showed sequencing was incomplete despite large depth. With a few donors compared, around 5% of naive CD4 clonotypes were shared.

A remark on this clone: Its matching antigen is unknown.

Positively selected for CCR7, the CD45RO-negative cells used as naive CD8 cells excluded terminally differentiated effector memory CD45RA+ cells. Using immunoSEQ multiplex PCR, the repertoire was profiled, and TCRdb retains in-frame clones only, with some absent. The sample lists roughly 810,000 clones, 96% occurring once. The CDR3 is 16 residues long. Germline lookup yields CDR1 SQVTM and CDR2 ANQGSEA. Trimming left V 0 bases short and J 0 bases short, with 12 bases between. This receptor was identified in a man aged 25-40 years in good health. The specimen sequenced was naive CD8+ T cells sorted from blood. This chain links TRBV29-1 with TRBJ2-1; D not resolved. CDR3 nucleotide sequence: TGCAGCGTTGAAGATGGGCGGATAAGCTCCTACAATGAGCAGTTCTTC. Protein sequence: CSVEDGRISSYNEQFF.